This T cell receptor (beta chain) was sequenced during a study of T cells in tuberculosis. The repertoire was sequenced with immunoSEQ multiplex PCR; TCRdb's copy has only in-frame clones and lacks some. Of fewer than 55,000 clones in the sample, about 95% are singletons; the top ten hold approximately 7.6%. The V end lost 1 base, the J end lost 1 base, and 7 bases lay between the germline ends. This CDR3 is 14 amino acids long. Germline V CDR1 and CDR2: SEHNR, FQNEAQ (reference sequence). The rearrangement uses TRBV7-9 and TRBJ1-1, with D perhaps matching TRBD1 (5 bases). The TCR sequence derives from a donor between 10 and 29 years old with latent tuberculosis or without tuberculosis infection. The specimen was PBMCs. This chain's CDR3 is CASSLGQPNTEAFF. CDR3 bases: TGTGCCAGCAGCTTAGGACAGCCGAACACTGAAGCTTTCTTT.